The clone carrying this T cell receptor (beta chain) has a single count. Its antigen is unidentified. V was shortened by 4 bases and J by 5 bases, with 15 bases between the two germline ends. The CDR3 consists of 14 residues. CDR1 is SGHRS and CDR2 is YFSETQ in the germline V gene. This specimen comes from a study of T cell responses to AZD1222 COVID-19 vaccine. Study results and caveats: The study found vaccine-associated CD4 TCRs spanning spike, dominant at 160-218 and 743-854. The reported proportion of spike-specific TCRs targeting unmutated variant regions was nearly half. White British people made up most donors, females outnumbered males, and clonal diversity was possibly underestimated.

Generated by immunoSEQ multiplex PCR, the TCRdb table keeps only in-frame clones and is missing some. The data show 150,000 to 200,000 clones, less than 95% seen once. The chain carries TRBV5-1 and TRBJ2-5; perhaps TRBD2 as D (7 bases). The specimen was peripheral blood, collected on day 0 of AZD1222 vaccination. The sequence derives from an adult in good health. CDR3 loop: CASSNGGPGETQYF. CDR3 DNA sequence: TGCGCCAGCAGCAACGGGGGGCCGGGGGAGACCCAGTACTTC.